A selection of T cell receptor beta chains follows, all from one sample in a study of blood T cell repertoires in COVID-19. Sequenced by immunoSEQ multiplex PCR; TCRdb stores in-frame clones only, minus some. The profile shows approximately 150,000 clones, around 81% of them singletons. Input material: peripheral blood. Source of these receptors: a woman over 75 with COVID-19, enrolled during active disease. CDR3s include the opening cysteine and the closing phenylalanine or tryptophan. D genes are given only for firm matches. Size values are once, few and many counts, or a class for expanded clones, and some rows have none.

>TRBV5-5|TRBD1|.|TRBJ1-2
CASSSRQGNYGYTF
TGTGCCAGCAGCTCCCGACAGGGCAACTATGGCTACACCTTC
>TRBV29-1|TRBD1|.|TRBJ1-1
CSVGETGPNTEAFF
TGCAGCGTTGGGGAGACAGGGCCGAATACTGAAGCTTTCTTT
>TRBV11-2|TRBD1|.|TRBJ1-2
CASRKIRDRVVDGYTF
TGTGCCAGCAGAAAAATACGGGACAGGGTCGTCGATGGCTACACCTTC
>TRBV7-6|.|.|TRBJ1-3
CASSQGGASGNTIYF
TGTGCCAGCAGCCAGGGCGGAGCCTCTGGAAACACCATATATTTT
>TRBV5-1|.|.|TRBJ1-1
CASMWADMNTEAFF
TGCGCCAGTATGTGGGCGGACATGAACACTGAAGCTTTCTTT
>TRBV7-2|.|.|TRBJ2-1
CASSASGYSYNEQFF
TGTGCCAGCAGCGCAAGCGGGTATTCCTACAATGAGCAGTTCTTC
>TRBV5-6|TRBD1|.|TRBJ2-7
CASSNYRGRDSSYEQYF
TGTGCCAGCAGTAATTACAGGGGGCGCGACAGCTCCTACGAGCAGTACTTC
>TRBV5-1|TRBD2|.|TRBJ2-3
CASSIGTRASTDTQYF
TGCGCCAGCAGTATCGGGACTAGGGCCTCCACAGATACGCAGTATTTT
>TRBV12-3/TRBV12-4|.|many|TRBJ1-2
CASSLGAGYGYTF
TGTGCCAGCAGTTTGGGGGCTGGCTATGGCTACACCTTC
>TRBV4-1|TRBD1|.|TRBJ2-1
CASSQDQGTDNEQFF
TGCGCCAGCAGCCAAGACCAAGGGACAGACAATGAGCAGTTCTTC
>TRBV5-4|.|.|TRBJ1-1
CASSSGKQHLAEAFF
TGTGCCAGCAGCTCCGGGAAACAACACTTAGCTGAAGCTTTCTTT
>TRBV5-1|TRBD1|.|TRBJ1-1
CASSLNRGLYTEAFF
TGCGCCAGCAGCTTAAACAGGGGGCTGTACACTGAAGCTTTCTTT
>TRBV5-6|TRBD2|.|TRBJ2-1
CASSWSLAGDGNEQFF
TGTGCCAGCAGCTGGTCACTAGCGGGAGACGGCAATGAGCAGTTCTTC
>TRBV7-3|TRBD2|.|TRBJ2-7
CASSPGGSAYEQYF
TGTGCCAGCAGCCCGGGGGGGAGTGCCTACGAGCAGTACTTC
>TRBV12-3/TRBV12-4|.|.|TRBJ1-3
CASSFFGNTIYF
TGTGCCAGCAGTTTCTTTGGAAACACCATATATTTT
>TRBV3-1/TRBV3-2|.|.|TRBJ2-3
CASSRLDSTDTQYF
TGTGCCAGCAGCCGACTAGACTCCACAGATACGCAGTATTTT
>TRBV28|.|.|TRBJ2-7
CASSEGASVPSEQYF
TGTGCCAGCAGTGAGGGAGCTAGCGTCCCTTCCGAGCAGTACTTC
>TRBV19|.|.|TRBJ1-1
CASSIGRGTNTEAFF
TGTGCCAGTAGTATCGGTCGGGGGACGAACACTGAAGCTTTCTTT
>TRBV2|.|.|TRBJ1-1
CASSVQGTEAFF
TGTGCCAGCAGTGTACAGGGCACTGAAGCTTTCTTT
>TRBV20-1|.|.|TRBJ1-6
CSASTQSSNSPLHF
TGCAGTGCTAGTACGCAGTCTAGTAATTCACCCCTCCACTTT
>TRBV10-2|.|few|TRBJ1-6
CASRASWSYNSPLHF
TGCGCCAGCAGGGCAAGTTGGTCCTATAATTCACCCCTCCACTTT
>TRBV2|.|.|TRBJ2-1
CASSVRALTYNEQFF
TGTGCCAGCAGTGTCAGGGCCCTCACCTACAATGAGCAGTTCTTC
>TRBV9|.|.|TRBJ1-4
CASSAQATNEKLFF
TGTGCCAGCAGCGCCCAGGCAACTAATGAAAAACTGTTTTTT
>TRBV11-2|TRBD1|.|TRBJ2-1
CASSLEGQPYNEQFF
TGTGCCAGCAGCTTAGAGGGACAGCCCTACAATGAGCAGTTCTTC
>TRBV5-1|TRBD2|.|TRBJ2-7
CASSLAFTSSGRTSYEQYF
TGCGCCAGCAGCTTGGCCTTTACGTCTAGCGGGAGGACATCCTACGAGCAGTACTTC
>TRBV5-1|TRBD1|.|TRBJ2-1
CASSSGTGINEQFF
TGCGCCAGCAGTTCGGGGACAGGGATAAATGAGCAGTTCTTC
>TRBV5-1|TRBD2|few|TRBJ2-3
CASSSSGRTTDTQYF
TGCGCCAGCAGCTCTAGCGGGCGTACCACAGATACGCAGTATTTT
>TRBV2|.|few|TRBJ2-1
CASRVTPYNEQFF
TGTGCCAGCAGGGTGACTCCCTACAATGAGCAGTTCTTC
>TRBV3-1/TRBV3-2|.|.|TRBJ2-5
CASSQDKTLVTLETQYF
TGTGCCAGCAGCCAGGACAAGACGTTAGTGACGTTAGAGACCCAGTACTTC
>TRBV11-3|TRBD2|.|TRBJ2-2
CASRSGASLGELFF
TGTGCCAGCAGGAGCGGGGCTTCCCTGGGGGAGCTGTTTTTT
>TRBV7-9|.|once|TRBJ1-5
CASSLVGGSNQPQHF
TGTGCCAGCAGCTTAGTCGGGGGTAGCAATCAGCCCCAGCATTTT
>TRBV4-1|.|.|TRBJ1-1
CASSQFTGTPNTEAFF
TGCGCCAGCAGCCAATTCACCGGGACACCCAACACTGAAGCTTTCTTT
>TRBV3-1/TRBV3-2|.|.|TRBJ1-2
CASSQAQGDIYGYTF
TGTGCCAGCAGCCAGGCACAGGGAGATATCTATGGCTACACCTTC
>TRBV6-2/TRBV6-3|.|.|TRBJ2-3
CASSYSDERAQYF
TGTGCCAGCAGTTACTCAGATGAGCGGGCGCAGTATTTT
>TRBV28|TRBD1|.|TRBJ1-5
CASRKGQYQPQHF
TGTGCCAGCAGAAAGGGACAGTATCAGCCCCAGCATTTT
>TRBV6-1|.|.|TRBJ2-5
CASSEASARVSTQYF
TGTGCCAGCAGTGAAGCGTCGGCCCGGGTCAGTACTCAGTACTTC
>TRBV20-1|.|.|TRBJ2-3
CSASNGRVPTQYF
TGCAGTGCTAGTAATGGTCGGGTGCCCACGCAGTATTTT
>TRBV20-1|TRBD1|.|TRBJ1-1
CSANEQGAGTEAFF
TGCAGTGCTAATGAACAGGGGGCGGGCACTGAAGCTTTCTTT
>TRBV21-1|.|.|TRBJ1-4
CANISLFF
TGTGCCAATATATCCCTGTTTTTT
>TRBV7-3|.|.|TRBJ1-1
CASSFTRDEAFF
TGTGCCAGCAGCTTCACGCGGGATGAAGCTTTCTTT